Shown below are 19 T cell receptor beta chains from a single sample sequenced in a study of cytotoxic CD8 clonotypes in ibrutinib-treated CLL. Data came from immunoSEQ multiplex PCR; TCRdb stores just in-frame clones and leaves some out. The sample comprises tens of thousands of clones, around three fifths of which are singletons, and less than 6% rests with the top ten. Here the sequenced sample was PBMCs, taken before ibrutinib treatment. These receptors all come from a human donor with chronic lymphocytic leukemia.

V gene TRBV2 combines with J gene TRBJ2-7; D gene ambiguous. The CDR3 contains 12 residues. V dropped 7 bases and J dropped 5 bases, with 12 bases sitting between them. Germline V gives CDR1 SNHLY, CDR2 FYNNEI. DNA of the CDR3: TGTGCCAGCACGCCTGGGTTCGACGAGCAGTACTTC. Amino acid sequence: CASTPGFDEQYF.

This clone was observed a handful of times. The chain is built from TRBV11-3 and TRBJ2-2; D may match TRBD1 or TRBD2 (5 bases each). The CDR3 length is 16 residues. From germline, CDR1 is SGHNT and CDR2 YENEEA. V shed 5 bases and J shed 8 bases, with 21 bases lying between them. CDR3 protein: CASSDNNRRGTGELFF. In DNA, the CDR3 is TGTGCCAGCAGCGATAATAATCGGAGAGGGACGGGGGAGCTGTTTTTT.

J is TRBJ1-2 and V is TRBV6-5; 7 nucleotides agree with TRBD1. J gave up 4 bases and V 7 bases, and 6 bases lay outside the gene matches. Germline values: CDR1 MNHEY, CDR2 SVGAGI. The CDR3 length is 13 residues. This CDR3 reads CASTKGAGYGYTF. CDR3 DNA sequence: TGTGCCAGCACCAAGGGGGCTGGCTATGGCTACACCTTC.

This clone was detected only a few times. J is TRBJ2-7 and V is TRBV9, with TRBD2 identical over 7 bases. The germline CDR1 and CDR2 sequences are SGDLS and YYNGEE. This CDR3 region has 14 residues. J lost 5 bases, V lost 2 bases, and 7 bases had no gene match. The CDR3 protein is CASSVGGSLNEQYF. CDR3 coding DNA: TGTGCCAGCAGCGTTGGCGGGAGTTTAAACGAGCAGTACTTC.

This chain joins TRBV5-5 and TRBJ2-1, with D maybe TRBD2 (5 bases). This CDR3 is 15 amino acids long. The germline V gene has CDR1 SGHKS and CDR2 YYEKEE (reference sequence). Trimming left V 5 bases short and J 1 base short, with 13 bases between. DNA for the CDR3: TGTGCCAGCAGAAGTACGGACTGGTCCTACAATGAGCAGTTCTTC. This gives the protein CASRSTDWSYNEQFF.

V is TRBV27 and J is TRBJ2-7; 8 bases fit TRBD1. V gave up 3 bases and J gave up 1 base; unmatched junction bases: 5. The CDR3 spans 15 residues. Germline lookup yields CDR1 MNHEY and CDR2 SMNVEV (reference sequence). The CDR3 loop is CASSLDRVRSYEQYF. Written as DNA, the CDR3 is TGTGCCAGCAGTTTGGACAGGGTAAGGTCCTACGAGCAGTACTTC.

The rearrangement links TRBV29-1 to TRBJ2-1; weak D call: TRBD1 (6 bases). The germline V gene encodes CDR1 SQVTM and CDR2 ANQGSEA. V lost 6 bases to trimming and J lost 8 bases, with 14 bases between them. This CDR3 spans 12 amino acids. CDR3 region: CSVGRGHDEQFF. CDR3 in DNA: TGCAGCGTAGGCAGGGGACATGATGAGCAGTTCTTC.

V is TRBV6-5 and J is TRBJ2-2; D is unclear. Trimming shortened V by 6 bases and J by 2 bases, and 13 bases separated the two germline ends. Germline CDR1 reads MNHEY; CDR2 reads SVGAGI. The CDR3 extends over 15 amino acids. The CDR3 protein is CASRNSATNTGELFF. The CDR3 DNA follows: TGTGCCAGCAGAAACAGCGCTACCAACACCGGGGAGCTGTTTTTT.

The gene calls are TRBV7-9 and TRBJ2-5; D gene unclear. The CDR3 runs 11 residues. Germline V gene data show CDR1 as SEHNR and CDR2 as FQNEAQ (reference sequence). Trimming cost V 5 bases and J 5 bases, with 6 bases left between them. The CDR3 DNA reads as TGTGCCAGCAGCCCAGCCGAGACCCAGTACTTC. Protein product: CASSPAETQYF.

The chain combines TRBV13 with TRBJ2-5; D not resolved. There are 14 residues in the CDR3. The V gene lost 0 bases and the J gene lost 1 base, with 6 bases spanning the gap. Germline V gives CDR1 PRHDT, CDR2 FYEKMQ (reference sequence). This CDR3 reads CASSLGQIQETQYF. In nucleotides, the CDR3 is TGTGCCAGCAGCTTAGGCCAAATCCAAGAGACCCAGTACTTC.

J is TRBJ1-1 and V is TRBV7-2, with D possibly TRBD1 on 6 matching bases. CDR1 SGHTA and CDR2 FQGNSA come from the germline V gene. The CDR3 runs 15 residues. V lost 8 bases, J lost 1 base, and 17 bases lay in between. Here the CDR3 reads CASELLGGGNTEAFF. In DNA form, the CDR3 reads TGTGCCAGCGAGCTTTTGGGAGGGGGGAACACTGAAGCTTTCTTT.

This clone was detected only a few times. This chain joins TRBV11-2 and TRBJ2-7; D is unclear. The CDR3 has 15 residues. Germline V gene sequence: CDR1 SGHAT, CDR2 FQNNGV. V was shortened by 6 bases and J by 3 bases, with 18 bases between the two germline ends. CDR3 in amino acids: CASSKGRPNYYEQYF. The CDR3 DNA reads TGTGCCAGCAGTAAAGGACGGCCTAACTACTACGAGCAGTACTTC.

J is TRBJ1-1 and V is TRBV4-1; D might be TRBD1 (5 bases). The germline V and J ends were trimmed by 4 bases and 6 bases, with 18 bases remaining between them. CDR1 MGHRA and CDR2 YSYEKL come from the germline V gene. This CDR3 comprises 15 residues. The CDR3 region is CASSPGTAAGSEAFF. For the CDR3, the DNA is TGCGCCAGCAGCCCCGGGACGGCGGCTGGGTCTGAAGCTTTCTTT.

V usage is TRBV7-9 and J usage is TRBJ2-7; D might be TRBD1 (6 bases). The V gene's germline CDR1 is SEHNR and CDR2 FQNEAQ (reference sequence). The germline V and J ends were trimmed by 5 bases and 7 bases, with 18 bases remaining between them. The CDR3 runs 14 residues. The CDR3: CASSQMWGPGEQYF. CDR3 DNA: TGTGCCAGCAGCCAGATGTGGGGGCCGGGAGAGCAGTACTTC.

The genes are TRBV6-1 and TRBJ1-5; D is perhaps TRBD1 (6 bases). V was shortened by 6 bases and J by 0 bases, with 9 bases between the two germline ends. The germline V gene encodes CDR1 MNHNS and CDR2 SASEGT. This CDR3 comprises 14 residues. For the CDR3, the DNA is TGTGCCAGCAGGGGGGCCGTTAGCAATCAGCCCCAGCATTTT. It translates to CASRGAVSNQPQHF.

The count of this clone is one. The rearrangement links TRBV2 to TRBJ1-1; 7 nucleotides line up with TRBD1. The J segment lost 0 bases and the V segment lost 9 bases, leaving 7 bases of the junction unmatched. The length of the CDR3 is 14 residues. In germline, CDR1 is SNHLY, CDR2 FYNNEI. Written as DNA, the CDR3 is TGTGCCAGTACTAGGGGGCAGATGAACACTGAAGCTTTCTTT. The encoded protein is CASTRGQMNTEAFF.

The CDR3: CASSVEPLYNEQFF. For the CDR3, the DNA is TGTGCCAGCAGCGTAGAGCCCCTCTACAATGAGCAGTTCTTC. The chain joins TRBV9 to TRBJ2-1; D is unclear. Trimming shortened V by 0 bases and J by 3 bases, and 7 bases separated the two germline ends. Germline V CDR1 and CDR2: SGDLS, YYNGEE. The CDR3 sequence is 14 residues long.

This sequence joins TRBV19 and TRBJ2-7; D might be TRBD1 (6 bases). CDR3 length: 13 amino acids. Germline V gene sequence: CDR1 LNHDA, CDR2 SQIVND (reference sequence). V was clipped by 5 bases and J by 4 bases, with 12 bases between them. The CDR3 sequence: CASSYRVGYEQYF. CDR3 in DNA: TGTGCCAGTAGTTACAGGGTTGGGTACGAGCAGTACTTC.

The chain carries TRBV11-2 and TRBJ2-7, with TRBD1 matching 9 bases. Unmatched junction bases numbered 6, after V lost 1 base and J lost 2 bases. The germline V gene has CDR1 SGHAT and CDR2 FQNNGV. The CDR3 contains 16 residues. CDR3 residues: CASSLAGQGFPYEQYF. The CDR3 bases are TGTGCCAGCAGCTTAGCAGGACAGGGGTTTCCCTACGAGCAGTACTTC.